The clone carrying this TCR beta chain was counted a few times. The antigen remains undetermined. MiXCR, applied by TCRdb to the RT-PCR reads, yields one record per CDR3 protein. This sample has hundreds of thousands of distinct CDR3 sequences, with approximately 17% found just once. This sample stems from a study of response to subunit inactivated influenza vaccine. Findings of the study overall: New T cells are recruited in small numbers by each seasonal influenza vaccination, according to the authors' suggestion.

Germline CDR1 reads DFQATT; CDR2 reads SNEGSKA (reference sequence). The CDR3 extends over 14 amino acids. V gave up 1 base and J gave up 9 bases; unmatched junction bases: 7. The material was PBMCs from blood, obtained around 5 days after vaccination. The chain links TRBV20-1 to TRBJ2-1; 9 bases match TRBD2. The clonotype was recovered from a middle-aged man who received an inactivated influenza vaccine. This CDR3 is CSARVREGHSEQFF. CDR3 coding DNA: TGCAGTGCTAGAGTGCGGGAGGGCCATAGTGAGCAGTTCTTC.